These 8 T cell receptor beta chains were sequenced from one sample in a study of blood T cell repertoires in COVID-19. Profiling relied on immunoSEQ multiplex PCR, and the TCRdb table lists in-frame clones only, not all of them. The sample holds approximately 46,000 clones, around four fifths seen once. Sequencing was done on a sample of peripheral blood. The source is a human donor in a cohort sampled during active COVID-19.

The CDR3 protein is CASSQAKYGQGSNQPQHF. CDR3 in DNA: TGTGCCAGCAGCCAGGCTAAATACGGACAGGGGAGCAATCAGCCCCAGCATTTT. This chain joins TRBV4-2 and TRBJ1-5; TRBD1 matches 9 bases. CDR1 and CDR2 from the germline V gene are LGHNA and YNFKEQ. The trim removed 3 bases at V and 1 base at J, leaving 10 bases unmatched. The CDR3 extends over 18 amino acids.

This chain connects TRBV19 to TRBJ1-1; D possibly corresponds to TRBD1 (5 bases). This CDR3 spans 15 amino acids. Trimming removed 5 bases from V and 1 base from J, with 14 bases in between. The V gene's germline CDR1 is LNHDA and CDR2 SQIVND (reference sequence). CDR3 in DNA: TGTGCCAGTAGTTTGGGCGGGAGGGGGAACACTGAAGCTTTCTTT. The encoded protein is CASSLGGRGNTEAFF.

The rearrangement links TRBV19 to TRBJ1-5, with 8 bases lining up with TRBD1. The length of the CDR3 is 15 residues. J was trimmed by 7 bases and V by 1 base; bases with no gene match: 6. In germline, CDR1 is LNHDA, CDR2 SQIVND (reference sequence). The CDR3: CASSIVSGGGQPQHF. The CDR3 region has the DNA TGTGCCAGTAGTATAGTATCAGGGGGCGGACAGCCCCAGCATTTT. The full variable domain, rest sourced from reference TRBV19 and TRBJ1-5, is DGGITQSPKYLFRKEGQNVTLSCEQNLNHDAMYWYRQDPGQGLRLIYYSQIVNDFQKGDIAEGYSVSREKKESFPLTVTSAQKNPTAFYLCASSIVSGGGQPQHFGDGTRLSIL.

The chain couples TRBV6-1 to TRBJ1-5, with a weak D call TRBD1 (6 bases). The CDR3 contains 20 residues. Germline-derived CDR1 and CDR2 are MNHNS and SASEGT. V gave up 3 bases and J gave up 2 bases, with 26 bases separating them. The CDR3 nucleotides are TGTGCCAGCAGTGATACCAGGGGCTTGGGCGAGGACAATGGCAATCAGCCCCAGCATTTT. This sequence encodes CASSDTRGLGEDNGNQPQHF.

The gene calls are TRBV3-1 (or the pseudogene TRBV3-2) and TRBJ2-1; TRBD2 matches 9 bases. The CDR3 totals 15 residues. Germline loops: CDR1 LGHDT, CDR2 YNNKEL (reference sequence). J was trimmed by 6 bases and V by 1 base; bases with no gene match: 4. CDR3: CASSQGGGAPNEQFF. CDR3 nucleotide sequence: TGTGCCAGCAGCCAAGGCGGGGGGGCCCCCAATGAGCAGTTCTTC.

J is TRBJ1-4 and V is TRBV5-8; D may be TRBD1 (5 bases). Germline loops: CDR1 SGHTS, CDR2 YDEGEE. There are 14 residues in the CDR3. The V end lost 2 bases, the J end lost 5 bases, and 10 bases lay between the germline ends. This CDR3 reads CASSFGQRNEKLFF. CDR3 nucleotide sequence: TGTGCCAGCAGCTTCGGACAACGGAATGAAAAACTGTTTTTT.

This rearrangement joins TRBV12-5 to TRBJ2-1, with 7 bases identical to TRBD1. This CDR3 is built from 13 residues. With V trimmed by 6 bases and J by 5 bases, 4 bases remained unmatched. The germline CDR1 and CDR2 sequences are LGHNT and FRNRAP. CDR3 residues: CASGPGTDNEQFF. The CDR3 region has the DNA TGTGCTAGTGGCCCCGGGACAGACAATGAGCAGTTCTTC.

The gene calls are TRBV27 and TRBJ2-1, with a weak D call TRBD1 (6 bases). Trimming left V 3 bases short and J 2 bases short, with 8 bases between. There are 14 residues in the CDR3. Germline CDR1 is MNHEY and CDR2 is SMNVEV (reference sequence). The CDR3 nucleotides read TGTGCCAGCAGTTTCAGGGGCGCCTACAATGAGCAGTTCTTC. Its translation is CASSFRGAYNEQFF.